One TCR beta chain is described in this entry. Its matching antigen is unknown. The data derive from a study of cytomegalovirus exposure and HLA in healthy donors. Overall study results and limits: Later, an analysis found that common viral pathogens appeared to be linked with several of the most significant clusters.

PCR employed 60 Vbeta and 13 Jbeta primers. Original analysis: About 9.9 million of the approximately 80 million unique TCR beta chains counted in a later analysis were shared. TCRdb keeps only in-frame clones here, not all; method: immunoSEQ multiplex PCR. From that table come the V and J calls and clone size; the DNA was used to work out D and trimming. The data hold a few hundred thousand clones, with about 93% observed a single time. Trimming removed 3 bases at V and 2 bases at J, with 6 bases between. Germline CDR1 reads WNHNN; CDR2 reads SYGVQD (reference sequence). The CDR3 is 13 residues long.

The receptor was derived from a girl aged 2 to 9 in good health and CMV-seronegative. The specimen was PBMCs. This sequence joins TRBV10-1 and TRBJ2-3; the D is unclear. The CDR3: CASSDSFTDTQYF. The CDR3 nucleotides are TGCGCCAGCAGTGACAGTTTCACAGATACGCAGTATTTT.